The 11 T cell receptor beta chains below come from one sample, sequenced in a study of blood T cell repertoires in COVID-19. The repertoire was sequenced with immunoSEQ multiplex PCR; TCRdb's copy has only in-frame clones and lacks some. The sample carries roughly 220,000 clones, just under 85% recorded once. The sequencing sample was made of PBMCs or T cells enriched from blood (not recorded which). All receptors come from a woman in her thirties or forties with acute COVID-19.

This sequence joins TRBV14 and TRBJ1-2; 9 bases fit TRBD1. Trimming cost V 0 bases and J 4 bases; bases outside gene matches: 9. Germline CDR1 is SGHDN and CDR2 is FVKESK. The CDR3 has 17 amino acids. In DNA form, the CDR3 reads TGTGCCAGCAGCCAAGATGAAGGACAGGGGATCGCCTATGGCTACACCTTC. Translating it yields CASSQDEGQGIAYGYTF.

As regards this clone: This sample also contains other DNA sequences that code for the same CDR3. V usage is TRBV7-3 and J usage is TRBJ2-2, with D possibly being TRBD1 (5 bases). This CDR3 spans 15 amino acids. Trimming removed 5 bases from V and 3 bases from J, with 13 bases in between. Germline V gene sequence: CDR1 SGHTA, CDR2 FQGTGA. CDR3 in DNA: TGTGCCAGCAGCCCCCGCGGCAGGGACACCGGGGAGCTGTTTTTT. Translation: CASSPRGRDTGELFF. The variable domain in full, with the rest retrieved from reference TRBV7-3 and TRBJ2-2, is GAGVSQTPSNKVTEKGKYVELRCDPISGHTALYWYRQSLGQGPEFLIYFQGTGAADDSGLPNDRFFAVRPEGSVSTLKIQRTERGDSAVYLCASSPRGRDTGELFFGEGSRLTVL.

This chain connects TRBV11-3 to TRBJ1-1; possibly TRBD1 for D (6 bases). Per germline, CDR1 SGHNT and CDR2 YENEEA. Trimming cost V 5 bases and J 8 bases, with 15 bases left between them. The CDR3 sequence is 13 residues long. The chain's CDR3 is CASSPTGGGEAFF. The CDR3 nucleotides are TGTGCCAGCAGCCCGACGGGGGGCGGAGAAGCTTTCTTT.

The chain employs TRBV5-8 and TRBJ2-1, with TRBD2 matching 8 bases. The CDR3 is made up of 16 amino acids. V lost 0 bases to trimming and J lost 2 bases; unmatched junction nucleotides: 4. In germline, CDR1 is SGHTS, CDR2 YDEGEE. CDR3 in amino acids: CASSLDGTRPYNEQFF. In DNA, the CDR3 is TGTGCCAGCAGCTTGGATGGGACTAGACCCTACAATGAGCAGTTCTTC.

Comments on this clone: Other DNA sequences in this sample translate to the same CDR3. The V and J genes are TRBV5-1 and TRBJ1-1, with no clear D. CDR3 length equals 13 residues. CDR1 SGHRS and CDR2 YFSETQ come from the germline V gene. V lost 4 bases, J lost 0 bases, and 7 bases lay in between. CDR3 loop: CASSDRMNTEAFF. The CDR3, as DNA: TGCGCCAGCAGCGATAGAATGAACACTGAAGCTTTCTTT.

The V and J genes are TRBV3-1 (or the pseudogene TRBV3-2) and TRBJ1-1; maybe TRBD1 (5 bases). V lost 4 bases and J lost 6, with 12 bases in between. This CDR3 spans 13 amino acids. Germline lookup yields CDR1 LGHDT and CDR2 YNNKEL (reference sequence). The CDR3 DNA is TGTGCCAGCAGCCTCCAGGGAGGCTCTGAAGCTTTCTTT. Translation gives CASSLQGGSEAFF.

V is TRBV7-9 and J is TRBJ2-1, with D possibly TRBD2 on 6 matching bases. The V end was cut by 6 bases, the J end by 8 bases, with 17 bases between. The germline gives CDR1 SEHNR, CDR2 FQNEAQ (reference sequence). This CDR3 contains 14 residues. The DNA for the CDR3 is TGTGCCAGCAGACCTAGCGCCTCCCGGGATGAGCAGTTCTTC. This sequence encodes CASRPSASRDEQFF.

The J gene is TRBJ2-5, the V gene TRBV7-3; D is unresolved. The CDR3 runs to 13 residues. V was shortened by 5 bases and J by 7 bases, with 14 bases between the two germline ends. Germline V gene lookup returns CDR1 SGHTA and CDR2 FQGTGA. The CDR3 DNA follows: TGTGCCAGCAGCCTTACGGAGTTGGGGACCCAGTACTTC. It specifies CASSLTELGTQYF.

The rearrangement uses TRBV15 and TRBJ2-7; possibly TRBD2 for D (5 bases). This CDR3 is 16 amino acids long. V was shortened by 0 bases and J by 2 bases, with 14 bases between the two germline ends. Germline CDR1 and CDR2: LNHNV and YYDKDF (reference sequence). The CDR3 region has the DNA TGTGCCACCAGCAGAGATCTTGGGCTAGCTGCCTACGAGCAGTACTTC. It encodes CATSRDLGLAAYEQYF. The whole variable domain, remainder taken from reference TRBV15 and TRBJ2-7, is DAMVIQNPRYQVTQFGKPVTLSCSQTLNHNVMYWYQQKSSQAPKLLFHYYDKDFNNEADTPDNFQSRRPNTSFCFLDIRSPGLGDTAMYLCATSRDLGLAAYEQYFGPGTRLTVT.

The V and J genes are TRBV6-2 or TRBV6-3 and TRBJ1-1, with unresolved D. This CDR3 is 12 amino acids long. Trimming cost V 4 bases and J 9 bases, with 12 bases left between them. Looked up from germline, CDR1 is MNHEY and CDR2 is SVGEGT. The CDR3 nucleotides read TGTGCCAGCAGTTCCGACATCCCCCAAGCTTTCTTT. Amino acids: CASSSDIPQAFF.

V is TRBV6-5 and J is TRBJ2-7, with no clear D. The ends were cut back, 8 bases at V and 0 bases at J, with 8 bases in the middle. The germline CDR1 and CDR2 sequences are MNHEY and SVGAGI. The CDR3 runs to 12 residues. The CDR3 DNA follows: TGTGCCAGCGGTCTCTACTCCTACGAGCAGTACTTC. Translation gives CASGLYSYEQYF.